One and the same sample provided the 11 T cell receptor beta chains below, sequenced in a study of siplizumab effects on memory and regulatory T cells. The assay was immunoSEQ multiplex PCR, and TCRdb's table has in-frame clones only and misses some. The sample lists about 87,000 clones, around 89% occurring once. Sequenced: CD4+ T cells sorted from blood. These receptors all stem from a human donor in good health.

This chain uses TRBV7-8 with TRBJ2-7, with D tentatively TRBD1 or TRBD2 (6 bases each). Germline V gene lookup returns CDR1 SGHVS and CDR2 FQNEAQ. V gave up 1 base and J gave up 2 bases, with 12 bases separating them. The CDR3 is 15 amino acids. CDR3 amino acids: CASSLEGGPTYEQYF. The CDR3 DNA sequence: TGTGCCAGCAGCTTAGAAGGGGGGCCTACCTACGAGCAGTACTTC.

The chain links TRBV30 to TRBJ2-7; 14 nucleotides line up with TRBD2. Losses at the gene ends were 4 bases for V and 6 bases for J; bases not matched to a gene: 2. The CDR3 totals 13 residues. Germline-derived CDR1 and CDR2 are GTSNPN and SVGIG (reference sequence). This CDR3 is CAWKGTSGSEQYF. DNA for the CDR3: TGTGCCTGGAAAGGGACTAGCGGGAGCGAGCAGTACTTC.

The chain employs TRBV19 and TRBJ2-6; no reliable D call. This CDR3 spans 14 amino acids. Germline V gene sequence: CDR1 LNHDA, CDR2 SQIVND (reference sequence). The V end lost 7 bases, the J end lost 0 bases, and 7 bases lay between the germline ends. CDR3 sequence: CASTTPSGANVLTF. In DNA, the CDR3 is TGTGCCAGTACTACGCCCTCTGGGGCCAACGTCCTGACTTTC.

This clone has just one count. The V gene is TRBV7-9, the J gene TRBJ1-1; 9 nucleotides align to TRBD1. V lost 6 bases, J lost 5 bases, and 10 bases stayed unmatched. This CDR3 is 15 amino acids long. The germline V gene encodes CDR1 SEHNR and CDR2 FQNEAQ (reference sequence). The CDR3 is CASSSTGGRGTEAFF. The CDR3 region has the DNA TGTGCCAGCAGTTCAACAGGGGGCAGAGGTACTGAAGCTTTCTTT.

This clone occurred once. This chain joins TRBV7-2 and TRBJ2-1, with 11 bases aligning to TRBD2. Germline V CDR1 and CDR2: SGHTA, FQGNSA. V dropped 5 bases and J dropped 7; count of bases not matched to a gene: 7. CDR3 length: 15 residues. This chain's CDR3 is CASSPTSGSENEQFF. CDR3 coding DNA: TGTGCCAGCAGCCCCACTAGCGGGAGCGAAAATGAGCAGTTCTTC.

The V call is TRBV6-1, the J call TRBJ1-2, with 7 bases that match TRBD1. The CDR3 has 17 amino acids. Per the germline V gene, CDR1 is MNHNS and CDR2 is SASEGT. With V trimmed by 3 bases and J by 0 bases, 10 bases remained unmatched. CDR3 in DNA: TGTGCCAGCAGTGACCCGACAGGGTTTGGTCCTAACTATGGCTACACCTTC. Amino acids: CASSDPTGFGPNYGYTF.

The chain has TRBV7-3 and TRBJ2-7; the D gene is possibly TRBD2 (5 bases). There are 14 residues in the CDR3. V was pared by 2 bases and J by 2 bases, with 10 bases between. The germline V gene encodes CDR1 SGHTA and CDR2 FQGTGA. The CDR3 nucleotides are TGTGCCAGCAGCTTACGGACTCCTGCCTACGAGCAGTACTTC. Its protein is CASSLRTPAYEQYF.

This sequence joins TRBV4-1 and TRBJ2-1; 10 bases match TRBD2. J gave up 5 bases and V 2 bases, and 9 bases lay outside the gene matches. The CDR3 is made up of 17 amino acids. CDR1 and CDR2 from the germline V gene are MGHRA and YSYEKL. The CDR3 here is CASSQSRRLAGNNEQFF. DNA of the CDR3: TGCGCCAGCAGCCAAAGTCGCCGACTAGCGGGTAACAATGAGCAGTTCTTC.

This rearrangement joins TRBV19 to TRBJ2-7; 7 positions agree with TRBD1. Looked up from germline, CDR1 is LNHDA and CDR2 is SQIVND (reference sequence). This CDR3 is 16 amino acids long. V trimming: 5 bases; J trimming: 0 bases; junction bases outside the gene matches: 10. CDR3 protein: CASSLHGQESSYEQYF. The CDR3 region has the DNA TGTGCCAGTAGTCTTCATGGACAGGAGAGCTCCTACGAGCAGTACTTC.

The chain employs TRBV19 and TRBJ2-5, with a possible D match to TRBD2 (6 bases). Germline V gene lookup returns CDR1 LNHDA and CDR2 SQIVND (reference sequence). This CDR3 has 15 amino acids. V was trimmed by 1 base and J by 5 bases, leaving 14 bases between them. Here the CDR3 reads CASSIARDSGETQYF. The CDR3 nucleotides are TGTGCCAGTAGTATAGCCCGGGACTCAGGGGAGACCCAGTACTTC.

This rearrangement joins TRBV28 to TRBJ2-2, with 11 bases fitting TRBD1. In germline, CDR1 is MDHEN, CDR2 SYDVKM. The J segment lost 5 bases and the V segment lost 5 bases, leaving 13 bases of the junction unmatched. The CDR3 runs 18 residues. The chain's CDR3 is CASSVGQGARSRTGELFF. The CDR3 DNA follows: TGTGCCAGCAGTGTTGGACAGGGGGCGCGTTCGAGGACCGGGGAGCTGTTTTTT.